Listed here are 5 T cell receptor beta chains from one sample, sequenced in a study of blood T cell repertoires in COVID-19. Only in-frame clones appear in the TCRdb table, and some are missing; sequencing was by immunoSEQ multiplex PCR. The sample has approximately 250,000 clones; approximately 90% are singletons. Source material: PBMCs or T cells enriched from blood (not recorded which). The receptors stem from a woman in her thirties or forties with acute COVID-19.

J is TRBJ2-5 and V is TRBV2, with TRBD1 matching 7 bases. V lost 7 bases to trimming and J lost 0 bases; unmatched junction nucleotides: 5. Looked up from germline, CDR1 is SNHLY and CDR2 is FYNNEI. This CDR3 region has 14 residues. The CDR3 spells CASTKQGNQETQYF. The CDR3 DNA is TGTGCCAGCACGAAACAGGGGAACCAAGAGACCCAGTACTTC.

The chain combines TRBV19 with TRBJ2-1; 8 nucleotides align to TRBD2. The CDR3 is 14 residues long. Looked up from germline, CDR1 is LNHDA and CDR2 is SQIVND (reference sequence). With V trimmed by 7 bases and J by 14 bases, 16 bases remained unmatched. The CDR3: CASTWGDGRAGEFF. The CDR3 DNA reads TGTGCCAGTACCTGGGGGGACGGGAGGGCCGGCGAGTTCTTC.

V is TRBV3-1 (or the pseudogene TRBV3-2) and J is TRBJ2-3; 8 bases map to TRBD2. This CDR3 is built from 18 residues. J was trimmed by 0 bases and V by 0 bases; bases with no gene match: 8. Looked up from germline, CDR1 is LGHDT and CDR2 is YNNKEL (reference sequence). CDR3 protein: CASSQDYSGGTSTDTQYF. CDR3 nucleotides: TGTGCCAGCAGCCAAGATTACAGCGGGGGAACTAGCACAGATACGCAGTATTTT.

CDR3 sequence reads: CASSESGGVAEAFF. The DNA of the CDR3 is TGCGCCAGCAGTGAGTCGGGAGGGGTCGCTGAAGCTTTCTTT. This chain links TRBV10-1 with TRBJ1-1, with TRBD1 as a possible D gene (5 bases). This CDR3 spans 14 amino acids. V lost 0 bases and J 6 bases, leaving 11 bases between the germline ends. CDR1 and CDR2 (germline): WNHNN, SYGVQD (reference sequence).

The chain carries TRBV9 and TRBJ1-1; D not certain. This CDR3 region has 13 residues. Germline V gives CDR1 SGDLS, CDR2 YYNGEE. With 1 base removed from V and 1 base from J, the gap between germline ends came to 5 bases. The CDR3 protein is CASSVRENTEAFF. CDR3 bases: TGTGCCAGCAGCGTACGCGAGAACACTGAAGCTTTCTTT.